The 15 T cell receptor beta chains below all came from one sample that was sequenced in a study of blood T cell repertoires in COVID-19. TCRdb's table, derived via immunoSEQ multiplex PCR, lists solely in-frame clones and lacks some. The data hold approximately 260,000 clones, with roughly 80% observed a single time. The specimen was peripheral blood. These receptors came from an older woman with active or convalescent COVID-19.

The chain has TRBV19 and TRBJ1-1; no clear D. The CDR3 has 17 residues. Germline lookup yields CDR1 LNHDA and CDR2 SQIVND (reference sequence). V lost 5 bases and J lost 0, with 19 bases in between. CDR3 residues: CASSPDTGLYLNTEAFF. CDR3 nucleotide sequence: TGTGCCAGTAGTCCCGACACGGGGTTATATCTGAACACTGAAGCTTTCTTT. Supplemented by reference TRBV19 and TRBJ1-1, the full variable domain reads DGGITQSPKYLFRKEGQNVTLSCEQNLNHDAMYWYRQDPGQGLRLIYYSQIVNDFQKGDIAEGYSVSREKKESFPLTVTSAQKNPTAFYLCASSPDTGLYLNTEAFFGQGTRLTVV.

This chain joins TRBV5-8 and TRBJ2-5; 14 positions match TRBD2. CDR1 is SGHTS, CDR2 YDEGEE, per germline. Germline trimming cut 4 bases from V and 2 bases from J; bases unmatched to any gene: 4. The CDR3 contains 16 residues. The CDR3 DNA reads TGTGCCAGCAGCCCCGGGACTAGCGGGGGACAAGAGACCCAGTACTTC. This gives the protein CASSPGTSGGQETQYF.

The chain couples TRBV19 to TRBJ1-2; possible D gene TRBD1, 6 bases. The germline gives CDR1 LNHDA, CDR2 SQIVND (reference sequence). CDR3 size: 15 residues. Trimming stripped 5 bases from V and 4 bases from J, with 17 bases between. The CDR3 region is CASSLLEGGAYGYTF. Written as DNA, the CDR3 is TGTGCCAGTAGTCTTCTGGAAGGGGGAGCCTATGGCTACACCTTC.

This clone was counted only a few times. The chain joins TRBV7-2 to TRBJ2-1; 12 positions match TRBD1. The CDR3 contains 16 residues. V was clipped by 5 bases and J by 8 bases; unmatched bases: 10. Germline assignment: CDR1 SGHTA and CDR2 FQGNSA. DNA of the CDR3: TGTGCCAGCAGCCTTAGCGGGACAGGGGGCTGGGATGAGCAGTTCTTC. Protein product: CASSLSGTGGWDEQFF.

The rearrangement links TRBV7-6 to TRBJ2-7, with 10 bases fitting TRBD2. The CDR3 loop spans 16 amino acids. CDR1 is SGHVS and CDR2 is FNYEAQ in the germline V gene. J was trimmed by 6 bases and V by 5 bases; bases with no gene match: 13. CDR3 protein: CASSPTSSGGVGEQYF. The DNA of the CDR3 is TGTGCCAGCAGCCCGACTTCTAGCGGGGGAGTTGGCGAGCAGTACTTC.

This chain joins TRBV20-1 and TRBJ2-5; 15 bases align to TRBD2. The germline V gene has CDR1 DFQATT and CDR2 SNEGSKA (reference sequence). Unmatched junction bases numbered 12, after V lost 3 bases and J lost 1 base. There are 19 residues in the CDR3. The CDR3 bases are TGCAGTGCTAGTCAAGTGATTCGGGGACTAGCGGGGGGCCAAGAGACCCAGTACTTC. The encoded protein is CSASQVIRGLAGGQETQYF.

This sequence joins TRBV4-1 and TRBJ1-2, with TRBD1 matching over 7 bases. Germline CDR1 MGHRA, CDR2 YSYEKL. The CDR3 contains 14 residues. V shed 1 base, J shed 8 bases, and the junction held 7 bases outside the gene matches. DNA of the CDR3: TGCGCCAGCAGCCAAGTAGGGGGCGCGCGGGGCTACACCTTC. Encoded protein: CASSQVGGARGYTF.

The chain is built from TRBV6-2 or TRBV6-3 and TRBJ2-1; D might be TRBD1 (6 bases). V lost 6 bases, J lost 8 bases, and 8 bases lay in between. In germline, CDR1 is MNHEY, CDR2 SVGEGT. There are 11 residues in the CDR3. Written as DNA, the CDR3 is TGTGCCAGCAGCAGGGGATATGAGCAGTTCTTC. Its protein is CASSRGYEQFF.

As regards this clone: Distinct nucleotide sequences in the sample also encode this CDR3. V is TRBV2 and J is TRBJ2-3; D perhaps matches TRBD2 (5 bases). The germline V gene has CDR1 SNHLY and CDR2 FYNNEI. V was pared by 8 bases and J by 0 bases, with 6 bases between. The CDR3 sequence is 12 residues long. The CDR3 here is CASRGSTDTQYF. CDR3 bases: TGTGCCAGCCGAGGGAGCACAGATACGCAGTATTTT.

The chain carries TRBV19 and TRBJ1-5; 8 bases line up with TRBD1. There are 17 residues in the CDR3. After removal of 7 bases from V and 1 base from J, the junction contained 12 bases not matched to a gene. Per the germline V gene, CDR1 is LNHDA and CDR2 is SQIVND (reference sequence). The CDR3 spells CASTLRGRGPSNQPQHF. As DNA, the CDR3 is TGTGCCAGTACCTTAAGGGGCAGGGGGCCGAGCAATCAGCCCCAGCATTTT.

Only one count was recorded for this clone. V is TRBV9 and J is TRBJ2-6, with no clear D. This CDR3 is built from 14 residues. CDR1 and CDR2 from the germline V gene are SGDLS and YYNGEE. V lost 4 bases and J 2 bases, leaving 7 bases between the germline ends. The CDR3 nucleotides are TGTGCCAGCAGCCCTACCGCTGGGGCCAACGTCCTGACTTTC. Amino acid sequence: CASSPTAGANVLTF.

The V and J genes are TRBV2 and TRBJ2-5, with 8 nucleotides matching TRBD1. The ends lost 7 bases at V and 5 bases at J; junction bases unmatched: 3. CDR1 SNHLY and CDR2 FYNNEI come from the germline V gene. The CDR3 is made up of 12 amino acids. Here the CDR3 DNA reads TGTGCCAGCAAGGGGGACAGGGAGACCCAGTACTTC. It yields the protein CASKGDRETQYF.

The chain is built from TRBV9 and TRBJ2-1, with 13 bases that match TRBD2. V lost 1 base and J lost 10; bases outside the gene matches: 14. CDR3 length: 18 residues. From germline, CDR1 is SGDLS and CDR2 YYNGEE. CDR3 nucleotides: TGTGCCAGCAGCGTATTTAGTGGGGGACTAGCGGGGAAGGACGAGCAGTTCTTC. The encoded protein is CASSVFSGGLAGKDEQFF.

The CDR3, as DNA: TGTGGGGCAGGCGATTATGGCTACACCTTC. Residues: CGAGDYGYTF. The V call is TRBV11-2, the J call TRBJ1-2; no clear D gene. CDR3 size: 10 residues. Germline CDR1 SGHAT, CDR2 FQNNGV.

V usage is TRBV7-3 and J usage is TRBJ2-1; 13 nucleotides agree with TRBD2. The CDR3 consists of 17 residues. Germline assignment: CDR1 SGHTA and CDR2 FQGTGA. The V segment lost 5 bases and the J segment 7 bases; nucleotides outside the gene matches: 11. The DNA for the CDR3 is TGTGCCAGCAGCCCCTTACCACTAGCGGGGGGGCCAAATGAGCAGTTCTTC. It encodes CASSPLPLAGGPNEQFF.